This is a list of T cell receptor beta chains from one sample in a study of T-cell reconstitution after alpha-beta-depleted transplantation in children. TCRdb processed the PCR reads anew with MiXCR; each CDR3 protein has one entry. The table shows 65,000 to 75,000 distinct CDR3 sequences, with just under 5% occurring only once. The source material was PBMCs, mostly from graft donor cells, sampled 180 days after TCRalphabeta/CD19-depleted stem cell transplant. The receptors originated from a boy under three years old who had a stem cell transplant for acute myeloid leukemia, so the T cells may come from the graft donor. Both conserved end residues are part of each CDR3. The D gene is left open where the match is weak. Not every row has a clone size; where given, it reads once, few, many or a size class.

DNA: TGTGCCAGTAGTAAGGGAAGGGGGAGCAATCAGCCCCAGCATTTT; CDR3: CASSKGRGSNQPQHF; V: TRBV19; D: NA; J: TRBJ1-5; size: many
DNA: TGTGCCAGCAGCCCCCGGGGACTTACCGGGGAGCTGTTTTTT; CDR3: CASSPRGLTGELFF; V: TRBV7-3; D: NA; J: TRBJ2-2; size: many
DNA: TGTGCCAGCAGCTTAGTACCCCTGGCAGGAAACACCGGGGAGCTGTTTTTT; CDR3: CASSLVPLAGNTGELFF; V: TRBV7-2; D: NA; J: TRBJ2-2; size: many
DNA: TGTGCCAGCAGTTTGGGTAGGTCGGGGGAGCAGTACTTC; CDR3: CASSLGRSGEQYF; V: TRBV12-3/TRBV12-4; D: NA; J: TRBJ2-7; size: many
DNA: TGCGCCAGCAGCTTGGGCCAGATAGACACTGAAGCTTTCTTT; CDR3: CASSLGQIDTEAFF; V: TRBV5-1; D: NA; J: TRBJ1-1; size: many
DNA: TGCGCCAGTTCACCCGGAGAGACCCAGTACTTC; CDR3: CASSPGETQYF; V: TRBV18; D: NA; J: TRBJ2-5; size: medium-sized
DNA: TGTGCCAGCAGCCCCGGACTCCACACCGGGGAGCTGTTTTTT; CDR3: CASSPGLHTGELFF; V: TRBV3-1; D: NA; J: TRBJ2-2; size: many
DNA: TGTGCCAGCAGTTTAAGGCTAGCGGGGGCCTACGAGCAGTACTTC; CDR3: CASSLRLAGAYEQYF; V: TRBV12-3/TRBV12-4; D: TRBD2; J: TRBJ2-7; size: many
DNA: TGTGCCAGCAGTTCCGGCGGACGGAGAGCGGGGGGGCTTACAGATACGCAGTATTTT; CDR3: CASSSGGRRAGGLTDTQYF; V: TRBV12-3/TRBV12-4; D: TRBD2; J: TRBJ2-3; size: many
DNA: TGTGCCAGCAGCCCCCAACAGCAGACCCTTCACGCTTTCTTT; CDR3: CASSPQQQTLHAFF; V: TRBV6-5; D: NA; J: TRBJ1-1; size: many
DNA: TGTGCCAGCAACCCAGCGACTAGCGGGCCCGGGGAGCTGTTTTTT; CDR3: CASNPATSGPGELFF; V: TRBV7-2; D: TRBD2; J: TRBJ2-2; size: many
DNA: TGCGCCAGCAGCCAAGCGGGGGGGACAGCCTCTAGCACAGATACGCAGTATTTT; CDR3: CASSQAGGTASSTDTQYF; V: TRBV4-1; D: NA; J: TRBJ2-3; size: many
DNA: TGCGCCAGCCGGCTCTCGGGACAGGGTAACACAGATACGCAGTATTTT; CDR3: CASRLSGQGNTDTQYF; V: TRBV5-1; D: TRBD1; J: TRBJ2-3; size: many
DNA: TGTGCCAGCAGCTTAGATGGGACAGTTGGAAACACCATATATTTT; CDR3: CASSLDGTVGNTIYF; V: TRBV11-2; D: TRBD1; J: TRBJ1-3; size: many
DNA: TGTGCCAGCAGCCTTTTTACAGGGCTAAGAGGCAATCAGCCCCAGCATTTT; CDR3: CASSLFTGLRGNQPQHF; V: TRBV11-1; D: NA; J: TRBJ1-5; size: many
DNA: TGTGCCAGCAGTTTGTCACCCATGAACACTGAAGCTTTCTTT; CDR3: CASSLSPMNTEAFF; V: TRBV12-3/TRBV12-4; D: NA; J: TRBJ1-1; size: many
DNA: TGCAGTGCTAGAGATCGAGGTGGTGCACTACGGGAGACCCAGTACTTC; CDR3: CSARDRGGALRETQYF; V: TRBV20-1; D: NA; J: TRBJ2-5; size: many
DNA: TGTGCCAGCAGTCCGCCTCCAGGGAATCAGCCCCAGCATTTT; CDR3: CASSPPPGNQPQHF; V: TRBV12-3/TRBV12-4; D: NA; J: TRBJ1-5; size: many
DNA: TGTGCCAGCAGCCACTTGGGACAGGGGCTCGGAGAGACCCAGTACTTC; CDR3: CASSHLGQGLGETQYF; V: TRBV5-8; D: TRBD1; J: TRBJ2-5; size: many
DNA: TGCGCCAGCAGCCAAGATAAACAGGGCAGGGAGCGGGCCTATGGCTACACCTTC; CDR3: CASSQDKQGRERAYGYTF; V: TRBV4-1; D: NA; J: TRBJ1-2; size: many
DNA: TGTGCCAGCAGGGGACAGGGGGGCACTGAAGCTTTCTTT; CDR3: CASRGQGGTEAFF; V: TRBV25-1; D: TRBD1; J: TRBJ1-1; size: many
DNA: TGTGCCAGCAGCCAGGGGTTCAGGGGAGGGGAGACCCAGTACTTC; CDR3: CASSQGFRGGETQYF; V: TRBV3-1; D: NA; J: TRBJ2-5; size: many
DNA: TGTGCCAGCAGCTTATCGGCCCCGAACACTGAAGCTTTCTTT; CDR3: CASSLSAPNTEAFF; V: TRBV11-3; D: NA; J: TRBJ1-1; size: many
DNA: TGCAGTGCTAGTATGGGAAACACTGAAGCTTTCTTT; CDR3: CSASMGNTEAFF; V: TRBV20-1; D: NA; J: TRBJ1-1; size: many
DNA: TGCGCCAGCAGCTTGGCCGGAGGGGCCAATGAGCAGTTCTTC; CDR3: CASSLAGGANEQFF; V: TRBV5-1; D: NA; J: TRBJ2-1; size: many
DNA: TGTGCCAGCAGCCCCGGGGTAGCGGAAGATACGCAGTATTTT; CDR3: CASSPGVAEDTQYF; V: TRBV3-1; D: NA; J: TRBJ2-3; size: many
DNA: TGTGCCAGCAGCCCCTGGACTACTGGCACAGATACGCAGTATTTT; CDR3: CASSPWTTGTDTQYF; V: TRBV7-9; D: NA; J: TRBJ2-3; size: many
DNA: TGCAGAACTCCCGGGACAGGGGGTCGAAAACTGTTTTTT; CDR3: CRTPGTGGRKLFF; V: TRBV20-1; D: TRBD1; J: TRBJ1-4; size: many
DNA: TGTGCCAGCAGTCAGGGACAGACGGGTCAGCCCCAGCATTTT; CDR3: CASSQGQTGQPQHF; V: TRBV12-3/TRBV12-4; D: TRBD1; J: TRBJ1-5; size: many
DNA: TGCAGCGTTGAAGGCGCGGGCCAGGGCGAAAAACTGTTTTTT; CDR3: CSVEGAGQGEKLFF; V: TRBV29-1; D: NA; J: TRBJ1-4; size: many
DNA: TGCAGCGTTTCATCCCCCGGGGAGCTGTTTTTT; CDR3: CSVSSPGELFF; V: TRBV29-1; D: NA; J: TRBJ2-2; size: many
DNA: TGTGCCAGCAGCCAGCACGGGACAGGGGGCGAGGAGCAGTACTTC; CDR3: CASSQHGTGGEEQYF; V: TRBV14; D: TRBD1; J: TRBJ2-7; size: many
DNA: TGTGCCAGCAGCTTGGGAAGTCGCCCCATCACCGGGGAGCTGTTTTTT; CDR3: CASSLGSRPITGELFF; V: TRBV5-4; D: NA; J: TRBJ2-2; size: NA
DNA: TGCAGTGCTAACAGGAAGAACACTGAAGCTTTCTTT; CDR3: CSANRKNTEAFF; V: TRBV20-1; D: NA; J: TRBJ1-1; size: many
DNA: TGTGCCAGCTCACCACAGCCGCGAGGCGGCAATGAGCAGTTCTTC; CDR3: CASSPQPRGGNEQFF; V: TRBV18; D: NA; J: TRBJ2-1; size: many
DNA: TGTGCCAGCAGTTTATCGCACGGGGTCGGTCATTCACCCCTCCACTTT; CDR3: CASSLSHGVGHSPLHF; V: TRBV27; D: NA; J: TRBJ1-6; size: many
DNA: TGTGCCAGCAGCTTCGGACAGGGCCGGGGCAATCAGCCCCAGCATTTT; CDR3: CASSFGQGRGNQPQHF; V: TRBV7-8; D: TRBD1; J: TRBJ1-5; size: many
DNA: TGCAGCGTTGAAGATCGGATCTCTGAAGCTTTCTTT; CDR3: CSVEDRISEAFF; V: TRBV29-1; D: NA; J: TRBJ1-1; size: many
DNA: TGCAGTGCTAAACTCCCAGGGGTCTACGAGCAGTACTTC; CDR3: CSAKLPGVYEQYF; V: TRBV20-1; D: NA; J: TRBJ2-7; size: many
DNA: TGCGCCAGCAGCAAGGACAGGGACTACGAGCAGTACTTC; CDR3: CASSKDRDYEQYF; V: TRBV5-1; D: TRBD1; J: TRBJ2-7; size: many
DNA: TGTGCCAGCAGTTGGTTCCCCGTTTCTAGCACAGATACGCAGTATTTT; CDR3: CASSWFPVSSTDTQYF; V: TRBV12-3/TRBV12-4; D: NA; J: TRBJ2-3; size: many
DNA: TGTGCCAGCAGAGCGCGGAGCTCTGGAAACACCATATATTTT; CDR3: CASRARSSGNTIYF; V: TRBV12-3/TRBV12-4; D: NA; J: TRBJ1-3; size: many
DNA: TGTGCCACCAGGGACGGGAGCTCCTACAATGAGCAGTTCTTC; CDR3: CATRDGSSYNEQFF; V: TRBV24-1; D: NA; J: TRBJ2-1; size: many
DNA: TGTGCCAGCAGTTCGACTAGGACCGTCGCACAAGAGACCCAGTACTTC; CDR3: CASSSTRTVAQETQYF; V: TRBV12-3/TRBV12-4; D: NA; J: TRBJ2-5; size: many
DNA: TGTGCCAGCAGCCCCGCGGGGACCGGGGAGCTGTTTTTT; CDR3: CASSPAGTGELFF; V: TRBV11-2; D: NA; J: TRBJ2-2; size: NA
DNA: TGTGCCAGCATCAGGGGGACAGGGGGCCTAGAGACCCAGTACTTC; CDR3: CASIRGTGGLETQYF; V: TRBV2; D: TRBD1; J: TRBJ2-5; size: many
DNA: TGTGCCAGCAGCTTAGAGGCACTAGCGGGAGGCTCCGAGACCCAGTACTTC; CDR3: CASSLEALAGGSETQYF; V: TRBV13; D: TRBD2; J: TRBJ2-5; size: many
DNA: TGTGCCACCAGCAGAGATAGGGAGGGGGACGAGGAGACCCAGTACTTC; CDR3: CATSRDREGDEETQYF; V: TRBV15; D: NA; J: TRBJ2-5; size: many
DNA: TGTGCCAGCAGCATTAGCGGAGGCACAGATACGCAGTATTTT; CDR3: CASSISGGTDTQYF; V: TRBV7-9; D: NA; J: TRBJ2-3; size: many
DNA: TGTGCCAGCAAACAGGATATCTACAATGAGCAGTTCTTC; CDR3: CASKQDIYNEQFF; V: TRBV12-3/TRBV12-4; D: NA; J: TRBJ2-1; size: many
DNA: TGTGCCAGCAGTTTAGGGCAGGACATTCAAGAGACCCAGTACTTC; CDR3: CASSLGQDIQETQYF; V: TRBV28; D: NA; J: TRBJ2-5; size: many